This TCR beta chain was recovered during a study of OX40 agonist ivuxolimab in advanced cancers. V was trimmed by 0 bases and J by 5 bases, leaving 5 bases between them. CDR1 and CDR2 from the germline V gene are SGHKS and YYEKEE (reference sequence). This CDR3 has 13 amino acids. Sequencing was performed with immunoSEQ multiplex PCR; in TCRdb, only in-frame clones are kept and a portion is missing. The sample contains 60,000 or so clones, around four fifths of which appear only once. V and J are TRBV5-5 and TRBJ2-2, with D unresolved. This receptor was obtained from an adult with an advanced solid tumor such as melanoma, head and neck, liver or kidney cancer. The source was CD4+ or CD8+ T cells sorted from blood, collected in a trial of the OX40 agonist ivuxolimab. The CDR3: CASSLGVTGELFF. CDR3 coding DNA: TGTGCCAGCAGCTTGGGGGTAACCGGGGAGCTGTTTTTT.